These 17 T cell receptor beta chains came from one sample sequenced in a study of Ad26.COV2.S vaccination and SARS-CoV-2 variants. The assay was immunoSEQ multiplex PCR, and TCRdb's table has in-frame clones only and misses some. The sample holds some 350,000 clones, roughly nine tenths seen once. The starting material was peripheral blood, obtained after recovery from COVID-19. These TCRs come from a human donor who had recovered from COVID-19.

The J gene is TRBJ1-1, the V gene TRBV6-2 or TRBV6-3; maybe TRBD1 (5 bases). Between the trimmed V and J ends, which lost 2 bases and 10 bases, there was a span of 8 bases. Per germline, CDR1 MNHEY and CDR2 SVGEGT. The CDR3 runs 11 residues. CDR3 in DNA: TGTGCCAGCAGTTACGTAGGGGCAGCTTTCTTT. Encoded protein: CASSYVGAAFF.

The chain carries TRBV12-3 or TRBV12-4 and TRBJ2-7; a weak D match, TRBD1 (6 bases). There are 13 residues in the CDR3. V shed 6 bases and J shed 7 bases, with 16 bases lying between them. The CDR3 here is CASRPTTQGEQYF. CDR3 nucleotides: TGTGCCAGCAGGCCTACCACCCAGGGGGAGCAGTACTTC.

This chain connects TRBV9 to TRBJ2-1; TRBD2 matches 8 bases. This CDR3 is 17 amino acids long. The V gene's germline CDR1 is SGDLS and CDR2 YYNGEE. Unmatched junction bases numbered 12, after V lost 3 bases and J lost 4 bases. CDR3 amino acids: CASSAPLLAGSYNEQFF. The CDR3 DNA follows: TGTGCCAGCAGCGCCCCCCTCTTAGCGGGGAGTTACAATGAGCAGTTCTTC.

The V and J genes are TRBV5-6 and TRBJ1-1; D remains unclear. Germline assignment: CDR1 SGHDT and CDR2 YYEEEE. The V gene lost 1 base and the J gene lost 0 bases, with 7 bases spanning the gap. The CDR3 has 14 residues. CDR3 sequence reads: CASSLRPMNTEAFF. The CDR3 coding sequence is TGTGCCAGCAGCTTGAGGCCCATGAACACTGAAGCTTTCTTT. Together with reference TRBV5-6 and TRBJ1-1, the CDR3 gives the full variable domain: DAGVTQSPTHLIKTRGQQVTLRCSPKSGHDTVSWYQQALGQGPQFIFQYYEEEERQRGNFPDRFSGHQFPNYSSELNVNALLLGDSALYLCASSLRPMNTEAFFGQGTRLTVV.

CDR3 DNA: TGTGCCAGCAGCCAAGGAGTAGGGGGACCGGAGGCCTTTGAGGGTGAAGCTTTCTTT. It translates to CASSQGVGGPEAFEGEAFF. V gene TRBV3-1 (or the pseudogene TRBV3-2) combines with J gene TRBJ1-1; a possible D gene is TRBD1 (6 bases). V was shortened by 1 base and J by 7 bases, with 28 bases between the two germline ends. The CDR3 spans 19 residues. Germline V CDR1 and CDR2: LGHDT, YNNKEL (reference sequence).

The chain couples TRBV12-1 to TRBJ2-1; no DNA check was done on the table's D call, TRBD1. TRBV12-1 is deemed a pseudogene. The CDR3 length is 14 residues. CDR3 DNA sequence: TGTGCCAGCAGCTTTGCGGGCCAGGGCAATGAGCAGTTCTTC. Translated, it gives CASSFAGQGNEQFF.

The chain couples TRBV7-8 to TRBJ1-2; D gene unclear. The germline V gene has CDR1 SGHVS and CDR2 FQNEAQ. This CDR3 has 13 amino acids. V lost 1 base, J lost 2 bases, and 5 bases lay in between. The CDR3 region is CASSLDLNYGYTF. In nucleotides, the CDR3 is TGTGCCAGCAGCTTAGACCTCAACTATGGCTACACCTTC.

This clone has a single count. The V call is TRBV19, the J call TRBJ1-2; D unclear. The V end lost 7 bases, the J end lost 1 base, and 19 bases lay between the germline ends. The CDR3 runs 16 residues. The germline gives CDR1 LNHDA, CDR2 SQIVND (reference sequence). CDR3 nucleotide sequence: TGTGCCAGTACCCCGGCCGGGAGGCCCATTAACTATGGCTACACCTTC. This codes for CASTPAGRPINYGYTF.

This chain joins TRBV18 and TRBJ1-5, with a possible D match to TRBD1 (5 bases). Trimming took 0 bases from V and 5 from J, leaving 11 bases between them. Per germline, CDR1 KGHSH and CDR2 LQKENI. The CDR3 has 15 amino acids. Written as DNA, the CDR3 is TGTGCCAGCTCACCACCAAACAGGTACTATCAGCCCCAGCATTTT. Residues: CASSPPNRYYQPQHF.

CDR3 nucleotide sequence: TGTGCCAGTAGGGTCTCGGGATCGGCAAAAACCGGTTCACCCCTCCACTTT. Its protein is CASRVSGSAKTGSPLHF. The J gene is TRBJ1-6, the V gene TRBV19, with D uncertain. V shed 6 bases and J shed 9 bases, with 24 bases lying between them. Germline V gene sequence: CDR1 LNHDA, CDR2 SQIVND (reference sequence). The CDR3 contains 17 residues.

The V gene is TRBV10-3, the J gene TRBJ2-3; D perhaps matches TRBD2 (6 bases). There are 14 residues in the CDR3. V was shortened by 4 bases and J by 5 bases, with 13 bases between the two germline ends. Germline V gives CDR1 ENHRY, CDR2 SYGVKD. CDR3 bases: TGTGCCATCAGTGCGCCCCCGACTAGAGATACGCAGTATTTT. The encoded protein is CAISAPPTRDTQYF.

This clone was seen just once. The rearrangement uses TRBV25-1 and TRBJ1-2; D is unresolved. Trimming cost V 3 bases and J 5 bases, with 10 bases left between them. This CDR3 has 13 residues. CDR1 and CDR2 from the germline V gene are MGHDK and SYGVNS. The CDR3 region is CASSDRTFYGYTF. The CDR3 bases are TGTGCCAGCAGTGATAGGACTTTTTATGGCTACACCTTC.

This clone has only one observation. The rearrangement uses TRBV4-3 and TRBJ1-5; D is unresolved. Germline V gene sequence: CDR1 LGHNA, CDR2 YSLEER. V was shortened by 6 bases and J by 4 bases, with 10 bases between the two germline ends. This CDR3 has 13 residues. The CDR3 bases are TGCGCCAGCAGTAGAGCAAGGAATCAGCCCCAGCATTTT. It is translated as CASSRARNQPQHF.

The CDR3 nucleotides read TGTGCCAGCAGTAAACTGGGGGCAGGCACTGAAGCTTTCTTT. This codes for CASSKLGAGTEAFF. The chain recombines TRBV6-6 with TRBJ1-1; TRBD1 might be the D (6 bases). V lost 5 bases to trimming and J lost 4 bases, with 14 bases between them. CDR1 is MNHNY, CDR2 SVGAGI, per germline (reference sequence). The CDR3 is 14 amino acids.

V usage is TRBV5-1 and J usage is TRBJ2-2; perhaps TRBD1 as D (5 bases). The CDR3 extends over 14 amino acids. Deletions cut 0 bases from V and 4 bases from J, with 7 bases between. Germline-derived CDR1 and CDR2 are SGHRS and YFSETQ. The chain's CDR3 is CASSLEGVTGELFF. In nucleotides, the CDR3 is TGCGCCAGCAGCTTGGAAGGGGTCACCGGGGAGCTGTTTTTT. Combining the CDR3 with reference TRBV5-1 and TRBJ2-2 gives the whole variable domain KAGVTQTPRYLIKTRGQQVTLSCSPISGHRSVSWYQQTPGQGLQFLFEYFSETQRNKGNFPGRFSGRQFSNSRSEMNVSTLELGDSALYLCASSLEGVTGELFFGEGSRLTVL.

This clone was counted a single time. The gene calls are TRBV19 and TRBJ1-1; TRBD1 matches 8 bases. The V segment lost 8 bases and the J segment 1 base; nucleotides outside the gene matches: 12. CDR1 is LNHDA, CDR2 SQIVND, per germline (reference sequence). The CDR3 loop spans 16 amino acids. This chain's CDR3 is CASSTQGAGTNTEAFF. For the CDR3, the DNA is TGTGCCAGTTCGACCCAGGGGGCAGGGACGAACACTGAAGCTTTCTTT.

V and J are TRBV10-3 and TRBJ2-2, with 9 bases that match TRBD1. CDR3 length: 14 residues. V shed 9 bases and J 1 base; nucleotides not matched to a gene: 3. Germline lookup yields CDR1 ENHRY and CDR2 SYGVKD. Here the CDR3 DNA reads TGTGCCATTCCGGGACAGGGGAACACCGGGGAGCTGTTTTTT. This translates into CAIPGQGNTGELFF.